Shown below are 7 T cell receptor beta chains from a single sample sequenced in a study of long-term antiretroviral therapy in people with HIV. Sequencing used immunoSEQ v3.0 at survey level. Method: immunoSEQ multiplex PCR; TCRdb's copy keeps in-frame clones and lacks some. In the table there are tens of thousands of clones, approximately 80% of which are singletons. This material consisted of unsorted PBMCs, taken 0.5 years before starting antiretroviral therapy. The receptors were sampled from a man in his forties with HIV.

The chain links TRBV30 to TRBJ1-2, with TRBD1 matching over 10 bases. After removal of 4 bases from V and 6 bases from J, the junction contained 5 bases not matched to a gene. Germline assignment: CDR1 GTSNPN and CDR2 SVGIG (reference sequence). The CDR3 is made up of 13 amino acids. The CDR3 DNA is TGTGCCTGGAACCCCGGACAGGGGGATGGCTACACCTTC. Translating it yields CAWNPGQGDGYTF.

The chain has TRBV6-5 and TRBJ1-3; 7 bases fit TRBD1. There are 15 residues in the CDR3. Germline V gene sequence: CDR1 MNHEY, CDR2 SVGAGI. Unmatched junction bases numbered 6, after V lost 6 bases and J lost 1 base. The CDR3 region is CASRPPTGSGNTIYF. CDR3 DNA sequence: TGTGCCAGCAGACCCCCGACAGGGTCTGGAAACACCATATATTTT.

The V gene is TRBV5-6, the J gene TRBJ2-7, with 8 nucleotides matching TRBD1. Trimming cost V 4 bases and J 2 bases; bases outside gene matches: 8. The CDR3 contains 15 residues. Germline values: CDR1 SGHDT, CDR2 YYEEEE. The CDR3 DNA reads as TGTGCCAGCAGCGCCTCCGGGACAGGACCCTACGAGCAGTACTTC. This codes for CASSASGTGPYEQYF. Full variable domain (outside the CDR3, taken from reference TRBV5-6 and TRBJ2-7): DAGVTQSPTHLIKTRGQQVTLRCSPKSGHDTVSWYQQALGQGPQFIFQYYEEEERQRGNFPDRFSGHQFPNYSSELNVNALLLGDSALYLCASSASGTGPYEQYFGPGTRLTVT.

V gene TRBV2 combines with J gene TRBJ1-1, with D unresolved. Germline V gene data show CDR1 as SNHLY and CDR2 as FYNNEI. Trimming removed 5 bases from V and 3 bases from J, with 16 bases in between. The CDR3 has 15 residues. CDR3 sequence: CASSQGIGRDTEAFF. The DNA of the CDR3 is TGTGCCAGCAGTCAAGGCATAGGGCGGGACACTGAAGCTTTCTTT.

This clone was picked up one time. This rearrangement joins TRBV7-6 to TRBJ1-1, with a tentative D call TRBD1 (5 bases). Trimming stripped 2 bases from V and 1 base from J, with 11 bases between. This CDR3 has 15 amino acids. Germline loops: CDR1 SGHVS, CDR2 FNYEAQ. CDR3 loop: CASSLLTGQNTEAFF. DNA for the CDR3: TGTGCCAGCAGCTTACTTACGGGGCAGAACACTGAAGCTTTCTTT.

The chain is built from TRBV28 and TRBJ1-4, with D perhaps TRBD1 (5 bases). Germline V gene lookup returns CDR1 MDHEN and CDR2 SYDVKM. This CDR3 comprises 14 residues. Trimming took off 1 base at V and 8 bases at J, with 11 bases between the two ends. The CDR3 bases are TGTGCCAGCAGTTTATATGGGGGAGGGGAAAAACTGTTTTTT. Translation: CASSLYGGGEKLFF.

CDR3: CASSLGRVAGNTIYF. In DNA form, the CDR3 reads TGCGCCAGCAGCTTGGGCCGGGTAGCGGGAAACACCATATATTTT. The chain carries TRBV5-1 and TRBJ1-3; D uncertain. This CDR3 has 15 amino acids. The ends were cut back, 0 bases at V and 4 bases at J, with 11 bases in the middle. Germline lookup yields CDR1 SGHRS and CDR2 YFSETQ.